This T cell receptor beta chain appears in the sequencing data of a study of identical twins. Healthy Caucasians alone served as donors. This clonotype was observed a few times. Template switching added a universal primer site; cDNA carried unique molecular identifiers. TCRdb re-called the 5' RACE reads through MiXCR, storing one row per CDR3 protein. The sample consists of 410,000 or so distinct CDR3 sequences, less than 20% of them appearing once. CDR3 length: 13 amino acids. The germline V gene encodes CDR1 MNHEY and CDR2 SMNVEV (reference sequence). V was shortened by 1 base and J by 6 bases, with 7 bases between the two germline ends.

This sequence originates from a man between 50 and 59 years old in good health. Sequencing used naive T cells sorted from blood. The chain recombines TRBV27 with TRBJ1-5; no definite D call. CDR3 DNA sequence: TGTGCCAGCAGTTTATATCCTGGTCAGCCCCAGCATTTT. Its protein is CASSLYPGQPQHF.